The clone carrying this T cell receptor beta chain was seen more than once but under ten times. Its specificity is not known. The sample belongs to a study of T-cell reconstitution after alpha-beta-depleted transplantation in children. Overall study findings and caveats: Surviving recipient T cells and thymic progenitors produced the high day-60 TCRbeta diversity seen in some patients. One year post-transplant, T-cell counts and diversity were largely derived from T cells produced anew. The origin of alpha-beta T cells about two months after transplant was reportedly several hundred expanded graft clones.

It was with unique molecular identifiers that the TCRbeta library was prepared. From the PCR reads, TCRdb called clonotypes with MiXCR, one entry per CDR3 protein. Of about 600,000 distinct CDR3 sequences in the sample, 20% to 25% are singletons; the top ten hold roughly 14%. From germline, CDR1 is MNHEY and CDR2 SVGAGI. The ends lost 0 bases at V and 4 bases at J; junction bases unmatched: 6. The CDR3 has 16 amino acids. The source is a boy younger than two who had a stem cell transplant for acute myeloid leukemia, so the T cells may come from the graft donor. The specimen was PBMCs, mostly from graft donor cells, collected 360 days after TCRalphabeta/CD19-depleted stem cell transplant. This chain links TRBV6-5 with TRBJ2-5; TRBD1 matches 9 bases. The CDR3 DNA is TGTGCCAGCAGTTACTCACAGGGGGCGCCAGGAGAGACCCAGTACTTC. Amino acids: CASSYSQGAPGETQYF.